Each of the 9 T cell receptor beta chains below was sequenced from the same sample in a study of blood T cell repertoires in COVID-19. Here immunoSEQ multiplex PCR was the method, and the copy in TCRdb shows in-frame clones only, minus some. The data hold a few hundred thousand clones, with under 90% observed a single time. Source material: peripheral blood. These receptors were taken from a man between 50 and 59 years old with acute or convalescent COVID-19.

This clone was seen only a few times. The rearrangement uses TRBV6-1 and TRBJ1-2; D gene ambiguous. The CDR3 has 13 residues. The germline gives CDR1 MNHNS, CDR2 SASEGT. The V end lost 3 bases, the J end lost 4 bases, and 9 bases lay between the germline ends. The CDR3 DNA follows: TGTGCCAGCAGTGACAACGGACTCTATGGCTACACCTTC. Translation gives CASSDNGLYGYTF.

This clone was found a few times. The CDR3 region is CASGVGLAKSDTQYF. The DNA for the CDR3 is TGTGCCAGCGGAGTTGGACTAGCAAAGTCAGATACGCAGTATTTT. The chain uses TRBV7-9 and TRBJ2-3; 8 bases map to TRBD2. The V and J ends lost 8 bases and 4 bases, in that order; junction bases with no gene match: 11. CDR1 and CDR2 (germline): SEHNR, FQNEAQ (reference sequence). CDR3 size: 15 residues.

The chain couples TRBV3-1 (or the pseudogene TRBV3-2) to TRBJ2-7; 7 positions match TRBD2. The CDR3 totals 14 residues. Per the germline V gene, CDR1 is LGHDT and CDR2 is YNNKEL (reference sequence). With V trimmed by 1 base and J by 2 bases, 2 bases remained unmatched. CDR3 bases: TGTGCCAGCAGCCAAGGGGACTACGCCTACGAGCAGTACTTC. It yields the protein CASSQGDYAYEQYF.

The rearrangement joins TRBV24-1 to TRBJ1-5; D is possibly TRBD1 (5 bases). The CDR3 length is 16 residues. The V gene lost 1 base and the J gene lost 4 bases, with 13 bases spanning the gap. Germline V gene lookup returns CDR1 KGHDR and CDR2 SFDVKD. DNA of the CDR3: TGTGCCACCAGTGATTTTTCCAGGGTGGGGAATCAGCCCCAGCATTTT. It encodes CATSDFSRVGNQPQHF.

V is TRBV19 and J is TRBJ1-5; 11 nucleotides line up with TRBD1. After removal of 6 bases from V and 4 bases from J, the junction contained 5 bases not matched to a gene. Germline lookup yields CDR1 LNHDA and CDR2 SQIVND (reference sequence). CDR3 length equals 15 residues. The CDR3 region has the DNA TGTGCCAGTAGGGGACAGGGGGGACGAAATCAGCCCCAGCATTTT. Translation gives CASRGQGGRNQPQHF.

Here the CDR3 DNA reads TGTGCCAGCAGCACATCCGGGACAGGAACTGGCTACACCTTC. This codes for CASSTSGTGTGYTF. V gene TRBV7-9 combines with J gene TRBJ1-2; the match to TRBD1 covers 8 bases. Germline values: CDR1 SEHNR, CDR2 FQNEAQ (reference sequence). With V trimmed by 5 bases and J by 7 bases, 9 bases remained unmatched. This CDR3 comprises 14 residues.

The V and J genes are TRBV27 and TRBJ1-2; D possibly corresponds to TRBD1 (5 bases). Trimming pared 3 bases from V and 3 bases from J, leaving 11 bases between. The germline V gene has CDR1 MNHEY and CDR2 SMNVEV (reference sequence). This CDR3 spans 14 amino acids. The DNA of the CDR3 is TGTGCCAGCAGTTTGGCGGAGGGGTACTATGGCTACACCTTC. Translating gives CASSLAEGYYGYTF.

This sequence joins TRBV19 and TRBJ2-2, with D perhaps TRBD1 (8 bases). CDR3 length: 17 amino acids. The ends were cut back, 7 bases at V and 3 bases at J, with 21 bases in the middle. Per germline, CDR1 LNHDA and CDR2 SQIVND (reference sequence). The CDR3 region has the DNA TGTGCCAGTACCCGGCGGGGGCAGGGGGCATACACCGGGGAGCTGTTTTTT. Amino acid sequence: CASTRRGQGAYTGELFF.

V usage is TRBV19 and J usage is TRBJ1-5; D is uncertain. Germline V gives CDR1 LNHDA, CDR2 SQIVND (reference sequence). CDR3 length: 16 residues. Between the trimmed V and J ends, which lost 3 bases and 5 bases, there was a span of 17 bases. The chain's CDR3 is CASSILERSEDQPQHF. In DNA, the CDR3 is TGTGCCAGTAGTATTCTTGAGCGGTCAGAAGATCAGCCCCAGCATTTT.